The 32 T cell receptor beta chains reported below all come from one sample, sequenced in a study of T-cell memory formation after mild COVID-19. A single record per CDR3 protein comes from TCRdb applying MiXCR to the 5' RACE reads. The table has about 400,000 distinct CDR3 sequences, 20% to 25% seen once. Material: PBMCs or a T cell subset sorted from them (not recorded which). The receptors were sampled from an adult woman who had mild COVID-19 (a few samples of this study predate the infection). Cell type and time point are not known.

This clonotype was detected a few times. V usage is TRBV9 and J usage is TRBJ2-5; the D call may be TRBD1 or TRBD2 (5 bases each). Trimming removed 4 bases at V and 5 bases at J, with 21 bases between. Germline V gene data show CDR1 as SGDLS and CDR2 as YYNGEE. CDR3 size: 16 residues. CDR3 loop: CASSTPRTLGDETQYF. The CDR3 DNA follows: TGTGCCAGCAGCACACCGAGGACCCTGGGGGACGAGACCCAGTACTTC. The full variable domain, rest sourced from reference TRBV9 and TRBJ2-5, is DSGVTQTPKHLITATGQRVTLRCSPRSGDLSVYWYQQSLDQGLQFLIQYYNGEERAKGNILERFSAQQFPDLHSELNLSSLELGDSALYFCASSTPRTLGDETQYFGPGTRLLVL.

This clonotype has a handful of counts. The J gene is TRBJ2-3, the V gene TRBV4-3, with D possibly matching TRBD2 (6 bases). CDR1 LGHNA and CDR2 YSLEER come from the germline V gene. V was pared by 4 bases and J by 5 bases, with 19 bases between. The CDR3 spans 16 residues. The CDR3 spells CASSPQVGTPQDTQYF. The CDR3 nucleotides are TGCGCCAGCAGCCCACAAGTAGGGACTCCCCAAGATACGCAGTATTTT.

This clonotype was seen more than once but under ten times. The V and J genes are TRBV20-1 and TRBJ2-7; D might be TRBD2 (7 bases). CDR3 length equals 15 residues. Trimming stripped 5 bases from V and 0 bases from J, with 17 bases between. Germline CDR1 reads DFQATT; CDR2 reads SNEGSKA (reference sequence). CDR3 nucleotides: TGCAGTGCTCCCCGCGGGGGCCTTGTCTCCTACGAGCAGTACTTC. Translated: CSAPRGGLVSYEQYF.

In this sample, this clonotype turned up a few times. The chain links TRBV29-1 to TRBJ2-7; TRBD1 matches 9 bases. CDR3 size: 15 residues. V shed 4 bases and J 1 base; nucleotides not matched to a gene: 8. The germline V gene encodes CDR1 SQVTM and CDR2 ANQGSEA. The DNA of the CDR3 is TGCAGCGTTGTAGGGGACAGGGACGTATCCTACGAGCAGTACTTC. Residues: CSVVGDRDVSYEQYF.

The V and J genes are TRBV7-9 and TRBJ1-2; perhaps TRBD1 as D (5 bases). V was clipped by 5 bases and J by 2 bases, with 18 bases between them. CDR3 length equals 16 residues. Germline V lookup: CDR1 SEHNR, CDR2 FQNEAQ (reference sequence). The CDR3 sequence is CASSRRGGIGNYGYTF. CDR3 DNA: TGTGCCAGCAGCCGAAGGGGAGGGATCGGAAACTATGGCTACACCTTC.

This chain connects TRBV20-1 to TRBJ2-5; 12 bases agree with TRBD2. Per germline, CDR1 DFQATT and CDR2 SNEGSKA (reference sequence). This CDR3 spans 14 amino acids. V lost 5 bases to trimming and J lost 5 bases; unmatched junction nucleotides: 6. CDR3 nucleotides: TGCAGTGCTCCTAGCGGGAGGGCCGGTGAGACCCAGTACTTC. It codes for CSAPSGRAGETQYF.

The rearrangement links TRBV12-3 or TRBV12-4 to TRBJ2-5, with 10 positions matching TRBD2. This CDR3 has 18 residues. V lost 2 bases to trimming and J lost 7 bases; unmatched junction nucleotides: 16. CDR3 DNA: TGTGCCAGCAGTTTAAGTAGCGGGGGGATATTATCCCCAGGGACCCAGTACTTC. Translating gives CASSLSSGGILSPGTQYF.

The gene calls are TRBV12-3 or TRBV12-4 and TRBJ1-1, with 9 nucleotides matching TRBD1. The CDR3 length is 14 residues. The V gene end was trimmed by 5 bases and the J gene end by 6 bases; junction bases not matched to a gene: 7. CDR3 in amino acids: CASSPDRGSSEAFF. Here the CDR3 DNA reads TGTGCCAGCAGTCCGGACAGGGGTTCGTCTGAAGCTTTCTTT.

There are a few counts of this clonotype. V is TRBV6-2 or TRBV6-3 and J is TRBJ2-7, with 14 positions matching TRBD2. The ends lost 2 bases at V and 7 bases at J; junction bases unmatched: 7. This CDR3 is 16 amino acids long. Per germline, CDR1 MNHEY and CDR2 SVGEGT. CDR3 in DNA: TGTGCCAGCAGTTACCTGGGACTAGCGGGAGTAGTTGAGCAGTACTTC. Translation: CASSYLGLAGVVEQYF.

This clonotype was counted only a few times. J is TRBJ1-1 and V is TRBV12-3 or TRBV12-4; possible D gene TRBD1, 5 bases. This CDR3 contains 14 residues. V lost 1 base and J lost 8, with 14 bases in between. The CDR3 protein is CASSLGGEGHEAFF. The CDR3 DNA sequence: TGTGCCAGCAGTTTAGGAGGGGAGGGGCACGAAGCTTTCTTT.

V and J are TRBV5-5 and TRBJ2-7, with 7 bases identical to TRBD1. The junction had 5 bases not matched to a gene; V was cut back by 4 bases and J by 1 base. The CDR3 has 14 amino acids. CDR1 and CDR2 from the germline V gene are SGHKS and YYEKEE (reference sequence). The CDR3: CASSAGQASYEQYF. CDR3 sequence (DNA): TGTGCCAGCAGCGCCGGACAGGCATCCTACGAGCAGTACTTC.

This clonotype came up a few times. CDR3 nucleotide sequence: TGCAGTGCTAGAGTGCTAGCAGGTTTCACAGATACGCAGTATTTT. It yields the protein CSARVLAGFTDTQYF. This chain connects TRBV20-1 to TRBJ2-3, with a weak D call TRBD2 (5 bases). The CDR3 contains 15 residues. V shed 1 base and J shed 2 bases, with 13 bases lying between them. Germline V gene data show CDR1 as DFQATT and CDR2 as SNEGSKA (reference sequence).

The chain has TRBV5-4 and TRBJ2-7, with D possibly called TRBD1 or TRBD2 (5 bases each). The germline gives CDR1 SGHNT, CDR2 YYREEE (reference sequence). The V gene lost 4 bases and the J gene lost 2 bases, with 19 bases spanning the gap. CDR3 size: 16 residues. The DNA for the CDR3 is TGTGCCAGCAGCAGCCCGACAGTGAGCGGAACCTACGAGCAGTACTTC. Translating gives CASSSPTVSGTYEQYF.

The V call is TRBV29-1, the J call TRBJ2-3, with TRBD1 matching over 12 bases. The CDR3 is 15 residues long. Germline CDR1 and CDR2: SQVTM and ANQGSEA. The V gene end was trimmed by 4 bases and the J gene end by 5 bases; junction bases not matched to a gene: 7. The CDR3 DNA sequence: TGCAGCGTTGCGACCGGGACAGGGGGCCGAGATACGCAGTATTTT. Translation gives CSVATGTGGRDTQYF.

In this sample, this clonotype turned up a few times. The genes are TRBV10-2 and TRBJ1-5, with 8 bases that match TRBD1. There are 15 residues in the CDR3. V was pared by 6 bases and J by 7 bases, with 11 bases of the junction left unmatched. Germline V gene sequence: CDR1 WSHSY, CDR2 SAAADI. CDR3 nucleotides: TGCGCCAGCAGGGAAGGACAGGGCGTGCGACAGCCCCAGCATTTT. This translates into CASREGQGVRQPQHF.

V and J are TRBV5-1 and TRBJ2-7; 9 nucleotides match TRBD2. Looked up from germline, CDR1 is SGHRS and CDR2 is YFSETQ. V lost 5 bases to trimming and J lost 4 bases; unmatched junction nucleotides: 7. CDR3 length: 14 amino acids. The CDR3, as DNA: TGCGCCAGCAGATTGTCTAGCGGGGCATACGAGCAGTACTTC. Translating it yields CASRLSSGAYEQYF.

This chain links TRBV3-1 with TRBJ2-1; D unresolved. The CDR3 covers 16 residues. Trimming stripped 1 base from V and 6 bases from J, with 16 bases between. Per germline, CDR1 LGHDT and CDR2 YNNKEL (reference sequence). CDR3 protein: CASSQVSTAWVNEQFF. The CDR3 region has the DNA TGTGCCAGCAGCCAAGTATCAACAGCATGGGTCAATGAGCAGTTCTTC.

The chain couples TRBV2 to TRBJ2-5, with D hard to call. The CDR3 sequence is 12 residues long. The germline V gene encodes CDR1 SNHLY and CDR2 FYNNEI. V dropped 3 bases and J dropped 5 bases, with 7 bases sitting between them. DNA for the CDR3: TGTGCCAGCAGTGAGATGATGGAGACCCAGTACTTC. It yields the protein CASSEMMETQYF.

This chain links TRBV7-2 with TRBJ2-7; D ambiguous. Trimming took 1 base from V and 7 from J, leaving 11 bases between them. Germline V lookup: CDR1 SGHTA, CDR2 FQGNSA. CDR3 size: 13 residues. The chain's CDR3 is CASSLGNVGEQYF. DNA for the CDR3: TGTGCCAGCAGCTTAGGTAACGTCGGTGAGCAGTACTTC.

This chain links TRBV4-1 with TRBJ2-1; the match to TRBD1 covers 10 bases. The junction had 10 bases not matched to a gene; V was cut back by 8 bases and J by 6 bases. CDR3 length: 15 amino acids. CDR1 and CDR2 (germline): MGHRA, YSYEKL. The CDR3 spells CASQFGTGVFNEQFF. The CDR3 DNA reads as TGCGCCAGCCAGTTCGGGACAGGGGTCTTCAATGAGCAGTTCTTC.

In this sample, this clonotype turned up a few times. For the CDR3, the DNA is TGTGCCAGCAGCTGGGGGATAACCGGGACTAGCGGGGGATCACCGGACGAGCAGTACTTC. This gives the protein CASSWGITGTSGGSPDEQYF. The rearrangement links TRBV5-4 to TRBJ2-7, with 14 bases aligning to TRBD2. Losses at the gene ends were 3 bases for V and 5 bases for J; bases not matched to a gene: 19. Germline V gene sequence: CDR1 SGHNT, CDR2 YYREEE (reference sequence). The CDR3 spans 20 residues.

The chain combines TRBV12-3 or TRBV12-4 with TRBJ1-2; D uncertain. V was pared by 5 bases and J by 8 bases, with 15 bases between. CDR3 size: 13 residues. In DNA form, the CDR3 reads TGTGCCAGCAGTCCTCCCTGGTCCCTCGGCTACACCTTC. It encodes CASSPPWSLGYTF.

The rearrangement links TRBV7-9 to TRBJ2-1, with TRBD2 matching over 14 bases. Germline V gene lookup returns CDR1 SEHNR and CDR2 FQNEAQ (reference sequence). The CDR3 spans 18 residues. J gave up 7 bases and V 3 bases, and 11 bases lay outside the gene matches. The CDR3 DNA follows: TGTGCCAGCAGCTTCGCACCGGGACTAGCGGGAGTTGTTAATGAGCAGTTCTTC. The encoded protein is CASSFAPGLAGVVNEQFF.

This clonotype was observed a few times. The rearrangement links TRBV7-2 to TRBJ2-2; D uncertain. V lost 2 bases, J lost 1 base, and 11 bases lay in between. CDR3 length equals 16 residues. The V gene's germline CDR1 is SGHTA and CDR2 FQGNSA. Here the CDR3 DNA reads TGTGCCAGCAGCTTAACTTGGCGGCTGAACACCGGGGAGCTGTTTTTT. This translates into CASSLTWRLNTGELFF.

The chain uses TRBV10-3 and TRBJ1-2; 8 nucleotides line up with TRBD1. This CDR3 is built from 14 residues. The trim removed 0 bases at V and 3 bases at J, leaving 0 bases unmatched. Germline V gives CDR1 ENHRY, CDR2 SYGVKD. The CDR3 coding sequence is TGTGCCATCAGTGAGTCGGACAGGGACTATGGCTACACCTTC. This encodes CAISESDRDYGYTF.

The chain uses TRBV6-1 and TRBJ2-1; a possible D gene is TRBD2 (6 bases). CDR3 length: 12 amino acids. Germline V gene sequence: CDR1 MNHNS, CDR2 SASEGT. Trimming shortened V by 11 bases and J by 2 bases, and 10 bases separated the two germline ends. The CDR3 protein is CALGTPYNEQFF. CDR3 nucleotides: TGTGCCCTCGGGACTCCCTACAATGAGCAGTTCTTC.

The chain recombines TRBV7-2 with TRBJ2-3; 8 bases line up with TRBD2. Germline V gene lookup returns CDR1 SGHTA and CDR2 FQGNSA. The CDR3 loop spans 17 amino acids. J gave up 4 bases and V 2 bases, and 11 bases lay outside the gene matches. The CDR3, as DNA: TGTGCCAGCAGCTTACCGCCGGGACTAGTTGGTTCAGATACGCAGTATTTT. Residues: CASSLPPGLVGSDTQYF.

This clonotype has more than one count but fewer than ten. The chain employs TRBV7-8 and TRBJ2-7, with unresolved D. This CDR3 region has 14 residues. V was cut by 0 bases and J by 2 bases, with 8 bases left in between. Germline V lookup: CDR1 SGHVS, CDR2 FQNEAQ. DNA for the CDR3: TGTGCCAGCAGCTTAGCGACTGATGCCTACGAGCAGTACTTC. It yields the protein CASSLATDAYEQYF.

This clonotype was seen more than once but under ten times. This rearrangement joins TRBV7-9 to TRBJ2-7; 11 nucleotides align to TRBD2. CDR1 is SEHNR, CDR2 FQNEAQ, per germline (reference sequence). The J segment lost 0 bases and the V segment lost 3 bases, leaving 4 bases of the junction unmatched. This CDR3 is built from 16 residues. The CDR3 loop reads CASSFKTSGISYEQYF. The CDR3 coding sequence is TGTGCCAGCAGCTTCAAGACTAGCGGGATCTCCTACGAGCAGTACTTC.

The genes are TRBV21-1 and TRBJ2-1; the table's D call TRBD1 went unverified against the DNA. TRBV21-1 is classified as a pseudogene. The CDR3 loop spans 19 amino acids. The CDR3: CASSKVAKLWDRVYNEQFF. CDR3 coding DNA: TGTGCCAGCAGCAAAGTGGCCAAGTTGTGGGACAGGGTTTACAATGAGCAGTTCTTC.

The sample holds a few counts of this clonotype. The chain employs TRBV7-8 and TRBJ2-1; 7 positions agree with TRBD2. The CDR3 sequence is 15 residues long. Germline CDR1 reads SGHVS; CDR2 reads FQNEAQ. V lost 4 bases and J lost 4; bases outside the gene matches: 7. CDR3 protein: CASSSSAGAYNEQFF. The DNA of the CDR3 is TGTGCCAGCAGCTCCTCCGCGGGAGCTTACAATGAGCAGTTCTTC.

The V gene is TRBV4-1, the J gene TRBJ1-4, with TRBD1 identical over 8 bases. The junction had 8 bases not matched to a gene; V was cut back by 3 bases and J by 8 bases. This CDR3 spans 15 amino acids. Germline lookup yields CDR1 MGHRA and CDR2 YSYEKL. The CDR3 protein is CASSHQGAVVEKLFF. The CDR3, as DNA: TGCGCCAGCAGCCACCAGGGGGCGGTCGTGGAAAAACTGTTTTTT.